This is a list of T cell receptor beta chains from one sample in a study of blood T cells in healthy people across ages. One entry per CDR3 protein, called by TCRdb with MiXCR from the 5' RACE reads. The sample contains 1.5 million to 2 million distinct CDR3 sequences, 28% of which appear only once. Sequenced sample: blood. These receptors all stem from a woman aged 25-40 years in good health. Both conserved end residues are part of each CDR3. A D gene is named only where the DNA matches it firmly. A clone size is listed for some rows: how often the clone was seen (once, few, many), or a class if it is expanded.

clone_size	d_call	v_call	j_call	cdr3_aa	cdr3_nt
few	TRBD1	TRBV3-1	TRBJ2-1	CASSQDFRTGGYNEQFF	TGTGCCAGCAGCCAAGATTTCCGGACAGGGGGCTACAATGAGCAGTTCTTC
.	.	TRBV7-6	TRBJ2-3	CASRGGTGDTQYF	TGTGCCAGCAGAGGGGGGACCGGAGATACGCAGTATTTT
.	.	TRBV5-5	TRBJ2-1	CASGGRERTYNEQFF	TGTGCCTCCGGGGGGCGGGAAAGGACCTACAATGAGCAGTTCTTC
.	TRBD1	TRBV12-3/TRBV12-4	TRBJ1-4	CASSLRVGRGRSSEKLFF	TGTGCCAGCAGTTTAAGGGTTGGCAGGGGGAGATCTAGTGAAAAACTGTTTTTT
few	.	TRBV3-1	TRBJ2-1	CASRYRGVASEQFF	TGTGCCAGCAGGTACCGGGGCGTAGCCAGTGAGCAGTTCTTC
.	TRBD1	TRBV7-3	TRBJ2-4	CASSSTITGTGYF	TGTGCCAGCAGCTCCACAATAACCGGGACAGGGTACTTC
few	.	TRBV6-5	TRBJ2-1	CASSFKAGGEQFF	TGTGCCAGCAGTTTTAAAGCGGGCGGAGAGCAGTTCTTC
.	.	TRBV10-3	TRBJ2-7	CAISEPSSGGYYEQYF	TGTGCCATCAGTGAGCCATCCTCCGGGGGCTACTACGAGCAGTACTTC
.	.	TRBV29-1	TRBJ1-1	CSVEDGTSTEAFF	TGCAGCGTTGAAGACGGCACTTCCACTGAAGCTTTCTTT
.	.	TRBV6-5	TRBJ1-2	CANSYEGVGGYTF	TGTGCCAACAGTTACGAGGGGGTCGGGGGCTACACCTTC
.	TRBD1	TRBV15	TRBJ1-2	CATSRGTGQGYTF	TGTGCCACCAGCAGAGGGACAGGGCAAGGCTACACCTTC
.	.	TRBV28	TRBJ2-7	CASGLRSFYEQYF	TGTGCCAGCGGCCTGCGATCCTTCTACGAGCAGTACTTC
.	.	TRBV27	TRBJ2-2	CASSLKTPGTYYNTGELFF	TGTGCCAGCAGTTTAAAGACCCCCGGGACCTATTATAACACCGGGGAGCTGTTTTTT
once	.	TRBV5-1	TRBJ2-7	CASSNTQVGGEQYF	TGCGCCAGCAGCAACACCCAAGTAGGGGGCGAGCAGTACTTC
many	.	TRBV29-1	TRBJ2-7	CSVYGLLGEQYF	TGCAGCGTGTATGGCCTACTGGGAGAGCAGTACTTC
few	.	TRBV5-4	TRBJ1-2	CAGSLKGHYGYTF	TGTGCCGGCAGCTTGAAGGGACATTATGGCTACACCTTC
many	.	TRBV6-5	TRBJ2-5	CASSKPGRIQETQYF	TGTGCCAGCAGTAAACCCGGACGGATTCAAGAGACCCAGTACTTC
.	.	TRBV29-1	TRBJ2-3	CSVASDSSTDTQYF	TGCAGCGTTGCTTCCGACAGTTCCACAGATACGCAGTATTTT
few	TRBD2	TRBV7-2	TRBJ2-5	CASSLAPRGGQETQYF	TGTGCCAGCAGCTTAGCTCCACGGGGGGGGCAAGAGACCCAGTACTTC
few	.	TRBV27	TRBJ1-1	CASSFNGRNTEAFF	TGCGCCAGCAGTTTCAACGGCCGGAACACTGAAGCTTTCTTT
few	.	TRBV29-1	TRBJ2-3	CSVERTSGRDTQYF	TGCAGCGTTGAGCGGACGTCGGGGAGAGATACGCAGTATTTT
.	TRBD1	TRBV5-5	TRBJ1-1	CASRPTGTVNTEAFF	TGTGCCAGCAGGCCTACCGGGACAGTAAACACTGAAGCTTTCTTT
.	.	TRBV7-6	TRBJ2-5	CASSLVDSGETQYF	TGTGCCAGCAGCTTAGTGGACAGTGGGGAGACCCAGTACTTC
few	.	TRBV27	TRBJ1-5	CASRLDRSSNQPQHF	TGTGCCAGCAGGTTAGACAGGAGTAGCAATCAGCCCCAGCATTTT
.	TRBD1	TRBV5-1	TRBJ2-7	CASSWGQGASEQYF	TGCGCCAGCAGCTGGGGGCAGGGGGCCAGCGAGCAGTACTTC
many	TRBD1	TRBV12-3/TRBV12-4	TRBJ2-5	CASRRTGVAETQYF	TGTGCCAGCAGGAGGACAGGGGTGGCAGAGACCCAGTACTTC
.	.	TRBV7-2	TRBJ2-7	CASSLAGTCSAYEQYF	TGTGCCAGCAGCTTAGCCGGGACATGTTCTGCCTACGAGCAGTACTTC
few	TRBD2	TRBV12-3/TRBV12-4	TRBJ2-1	CASSSRGGHNEQFF	TGTGCCAGCAGTTCTCGCGGGGGTCACAATGAGCAGTTCTTC
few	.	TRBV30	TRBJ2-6	CAWSVMGGSGANVLTF	TGTGCCTGGAGTGTAATGGGGGGCTCTGGGGCCAACGTCCTGACTTTC
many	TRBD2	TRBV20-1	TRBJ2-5	CSAKPGLLGEQYF	TGCAGTGCTAAACCGGGACTACTCGGGGAGCAGTACTTC
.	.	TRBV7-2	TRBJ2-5	CASSFSSGAYETQYF	TGTGCCAGCAGCTTTAGCTCAGGGGCGTATGAGACCCAGTACTTC
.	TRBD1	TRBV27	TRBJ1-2	CASSRMGWVGGGYGYTF	TGTGCCAGCAGCAGAATGGGATGGGTAGGGGGCGGCTATGGCTACACCTTC
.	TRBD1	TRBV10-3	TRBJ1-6	CAARDRGSVDNSPLHF	TGTGCCGCCCGGGACAGGGGAAGTGTAGACAATTCACCCCTCCACTTT
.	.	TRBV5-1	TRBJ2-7	CAGSPLDSYEQYF	TGCGCCGGCAGCCCCCTCGACAGCTACGAGCAGTACTTC
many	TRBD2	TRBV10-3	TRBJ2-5	CAISEFSGSAVMETQYF	TGTGCCATCAGTGAGTTTAGCGGGAGCGCAGTTATGGAGACCCAGTACTTC
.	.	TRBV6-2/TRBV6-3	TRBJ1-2	CASRYLRNYGYTF	TGTGCCAGCCGATACCTACGGAACTATGGCTACACCTTC
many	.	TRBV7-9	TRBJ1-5	CASSSQGGQPQHF	TGTGCCAGCAGCTCCCAGGGAGGTCAGCCCCAGCATTTT
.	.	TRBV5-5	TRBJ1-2	CASSLDSQYGYTF	TGTGCCAGCAGCCTGGACAGTCAGTATGGCTACACCTTC
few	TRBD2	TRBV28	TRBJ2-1	CASSYLAGGFNEQFF	TGTGCCAGCAGTTACTTAGCGGGGGGTTTCAATGAGCAGTTCTTC
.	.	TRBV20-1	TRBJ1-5	CSARDPGYQPQHF	TGCAGTGCTAGAGATCCTGGTTATCAGCCCCAGCATTTT
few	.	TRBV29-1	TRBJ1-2	CSAEWVRSSYTF	TGCAGCGCTGAATGGGTCCGGTCTAGCTACACCTTC
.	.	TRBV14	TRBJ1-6	CASSQEESGPLHF	TGTGCCAGCAGCCAAGAAGAGTCCGGACCCCTCCACTTT